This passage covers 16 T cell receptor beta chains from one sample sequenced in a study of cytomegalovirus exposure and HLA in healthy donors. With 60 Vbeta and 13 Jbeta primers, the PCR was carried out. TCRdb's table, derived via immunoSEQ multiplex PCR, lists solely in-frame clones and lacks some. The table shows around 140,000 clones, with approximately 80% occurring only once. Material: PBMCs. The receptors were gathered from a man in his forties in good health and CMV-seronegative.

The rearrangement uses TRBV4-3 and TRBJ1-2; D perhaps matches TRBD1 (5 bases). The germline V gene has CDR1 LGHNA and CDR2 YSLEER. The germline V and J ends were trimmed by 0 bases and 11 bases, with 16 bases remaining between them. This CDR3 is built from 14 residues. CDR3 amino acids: CASSQDSAGPRYTF. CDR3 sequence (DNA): TGCGCCAGCAGCCAAGATTCGGCAGGGCCGAGGTACACCTTC.

CDR3 loop: CASSEEGGAVETQYF. CDR3 nucleotides: TGTGCCAGCAGTGAGGAGGGGGGGGCGGTAGAGACCCAGTACTTC. The chain combines TRBV2 with TRBJ2-5, with a tentative D call TRBD2 (7 bases). Trimming removed 3 bases from V and 4 bases from J, with 15 bases in between. Germline V gives CDR1 SNHLY, CDR2 FYNNEI. CDR3 length: 15 residues.

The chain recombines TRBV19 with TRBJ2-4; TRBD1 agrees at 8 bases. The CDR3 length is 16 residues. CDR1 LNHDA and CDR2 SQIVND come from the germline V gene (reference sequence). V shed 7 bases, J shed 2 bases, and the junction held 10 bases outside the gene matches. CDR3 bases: TGTGCCAGTATGGTCAGGACAGGGATTACCAAAAACATTCAGTACTTC. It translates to CASMVRTGITKNIQYF.

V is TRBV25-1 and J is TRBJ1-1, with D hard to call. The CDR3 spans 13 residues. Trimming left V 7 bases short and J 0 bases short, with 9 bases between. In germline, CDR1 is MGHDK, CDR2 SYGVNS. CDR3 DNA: TGTGCCAGCATAGCCCCGATGAACACTGAAGCTTTCTTT. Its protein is CASIAPMNTEAFF. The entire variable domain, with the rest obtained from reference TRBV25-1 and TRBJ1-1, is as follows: EADIYQTPRYLVIGTGKKITLECSQTMGHDKMYWYQQDPGMELHLIHYSYGVNSTEKGDLSSESTVSRIRTEHFPLTLESARPSHTSQYLCASIAPMNTEAFFGQGTRLTVV.

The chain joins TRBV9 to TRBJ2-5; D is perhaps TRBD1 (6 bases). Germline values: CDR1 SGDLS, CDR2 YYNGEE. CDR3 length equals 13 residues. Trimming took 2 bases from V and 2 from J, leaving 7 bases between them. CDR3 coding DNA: TGTGCCAGCAGCGTGCAGGGGCAAGAGACCCAGTACTTC. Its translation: CASSVQGQETQYF.

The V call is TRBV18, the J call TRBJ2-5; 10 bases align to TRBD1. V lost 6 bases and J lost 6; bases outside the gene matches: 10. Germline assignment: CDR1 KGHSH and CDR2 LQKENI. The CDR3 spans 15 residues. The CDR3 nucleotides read TGTGCCAGCTCCCAACAGCCGGGACAGGGGAAGACCCAGTACTTC. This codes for CASSQQPGQGKTQYF. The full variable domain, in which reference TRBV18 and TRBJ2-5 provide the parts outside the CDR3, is NAGVMQNPRHLVRRRGQEARLRCSPMKGHSHVYWYRQLPEEGLKFMVYLQKENIIDESGMPKERFSAEFPKEGPSILRIQQVVRGDSAAYFCASSQQPGQGKTQYFGPGTRLLVL.

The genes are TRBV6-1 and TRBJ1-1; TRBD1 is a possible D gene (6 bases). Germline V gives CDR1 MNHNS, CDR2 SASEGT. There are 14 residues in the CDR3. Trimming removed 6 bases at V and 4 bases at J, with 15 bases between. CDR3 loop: CASRASTGSTEAFF. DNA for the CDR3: TGTGCCAGCAGAGCCAGTACAGGGTCCACTGAAGCTTTCTTT.

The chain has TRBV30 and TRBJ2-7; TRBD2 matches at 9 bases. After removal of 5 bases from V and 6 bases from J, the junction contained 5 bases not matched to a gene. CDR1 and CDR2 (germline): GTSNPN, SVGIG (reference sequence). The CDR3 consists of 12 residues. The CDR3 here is CAWDIAGVEQYF. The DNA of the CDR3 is TGTGCCTGGGATATAGCGGGGGTCGAGCAGTACTTC.

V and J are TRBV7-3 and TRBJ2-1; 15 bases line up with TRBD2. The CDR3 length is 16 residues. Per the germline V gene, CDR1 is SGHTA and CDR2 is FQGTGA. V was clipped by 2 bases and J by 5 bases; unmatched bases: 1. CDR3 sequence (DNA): TGTGCCAGCAGCTTAGGACTAGCGGGGGGGCACAATGAGCAGTTCTTC. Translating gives CASSLGLAGGHNEQFF.

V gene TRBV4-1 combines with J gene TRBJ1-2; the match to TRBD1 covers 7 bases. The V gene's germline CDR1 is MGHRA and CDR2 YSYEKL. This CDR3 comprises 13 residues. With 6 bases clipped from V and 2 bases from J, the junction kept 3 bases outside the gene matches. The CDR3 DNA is TGCGCCAGCAGGGGACAGCCGAACTATGGCTACACCTTC. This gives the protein CASRGQPNYGYTF.

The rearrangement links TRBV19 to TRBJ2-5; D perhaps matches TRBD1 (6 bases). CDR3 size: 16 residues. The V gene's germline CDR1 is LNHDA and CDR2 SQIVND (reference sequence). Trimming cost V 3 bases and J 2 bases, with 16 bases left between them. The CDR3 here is CASSIKDRPPQETQYF. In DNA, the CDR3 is TGTGCCAGTAGTATCAAGGACAGACCACCACAAGAGACCCAGTACTTC.

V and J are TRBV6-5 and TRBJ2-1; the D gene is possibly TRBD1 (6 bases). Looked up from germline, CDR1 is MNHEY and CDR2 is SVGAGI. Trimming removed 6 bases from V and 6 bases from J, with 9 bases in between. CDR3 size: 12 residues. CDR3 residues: CASRRGGNEQFF. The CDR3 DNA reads TGTGCCAGCAGACGAGGGGGCAATGAGCAGTTCTTC.

The chain's CDR3 is CAWSPGTGSISYNSPLHF. CDR3 bases: TGTGCCTGGAGTCCCGGGACAGGGTCGATATCCTATAATTCACCCCTCCACTTT. The V gene is TRBV30, the J gene TRBJ1-6; TRBD1 agrees at 9 bases. The CDR3 consists of 18 residues. The germline V gene encodes CDR1 GTSNPN and CDR2 SVGIG (reference sequence). Trimming cost V 2 bases and J 1 base; bases outside gene matches: 9.

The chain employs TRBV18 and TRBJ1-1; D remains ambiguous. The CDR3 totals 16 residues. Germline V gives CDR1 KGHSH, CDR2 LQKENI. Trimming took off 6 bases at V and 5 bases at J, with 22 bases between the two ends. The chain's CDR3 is CASSPDFSRRETEAFF. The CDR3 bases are TGTGCCAGCTCGCCTGATTTTTCAAGGAGGGAGACTGAAGCTTTCTTT.

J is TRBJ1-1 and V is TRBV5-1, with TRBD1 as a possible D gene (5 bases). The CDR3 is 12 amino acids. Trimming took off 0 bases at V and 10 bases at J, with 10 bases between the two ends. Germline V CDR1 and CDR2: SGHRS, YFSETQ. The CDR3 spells CASSLGDFGAFF. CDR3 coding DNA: TGCGCCAGCAGCTTGGGGGACTTCGGAGCTTTCTTT.

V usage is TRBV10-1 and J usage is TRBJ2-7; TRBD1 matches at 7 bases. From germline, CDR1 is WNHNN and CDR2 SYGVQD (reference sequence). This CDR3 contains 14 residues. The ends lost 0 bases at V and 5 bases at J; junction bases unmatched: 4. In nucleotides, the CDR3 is TGCGCCAGCAGTGAGTCGACAGGGTTCCACGAGCAGTACTTC. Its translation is CASSESTGFHEQYF.